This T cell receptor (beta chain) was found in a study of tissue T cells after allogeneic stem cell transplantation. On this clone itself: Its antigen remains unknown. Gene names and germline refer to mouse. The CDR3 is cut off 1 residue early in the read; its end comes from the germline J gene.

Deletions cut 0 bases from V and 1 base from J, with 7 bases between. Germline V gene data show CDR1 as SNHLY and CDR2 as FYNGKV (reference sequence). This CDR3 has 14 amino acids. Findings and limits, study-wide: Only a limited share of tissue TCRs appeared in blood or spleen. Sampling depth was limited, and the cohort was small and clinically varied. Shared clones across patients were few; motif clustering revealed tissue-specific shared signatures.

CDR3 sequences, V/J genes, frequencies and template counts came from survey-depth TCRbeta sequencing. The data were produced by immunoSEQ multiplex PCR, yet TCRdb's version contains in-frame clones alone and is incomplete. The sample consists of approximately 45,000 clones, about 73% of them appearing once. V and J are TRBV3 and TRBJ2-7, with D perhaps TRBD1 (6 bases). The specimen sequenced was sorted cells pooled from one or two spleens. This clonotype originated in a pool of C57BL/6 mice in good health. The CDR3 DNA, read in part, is TGTGCCAGCAGCTTAGCCAGGGGTTCCTATGAACAGTAC. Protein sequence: CASSLARGSYEQY. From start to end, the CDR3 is CASSLARGSYEQYF.